This paragraph covers one T cell receptor beta chain sequence. This clone was seen a handful of times. What antigen it recognizes has not been identified. No qualities accompany the bases; no much larger clone lies one base away. TCRbeta CDR3 regions were immunosequenced from genomic DNA with the immunoSEQ Assay. Prior to high-throughput sequencing, genomic DNA was amplified by bias-controlled multiplex PCR. The authors' analysis ran thus. To quantify the absolute abundance of each unique TCRbeta CDR3 region, the sequences were collapsed and filtered. Clonality, defined as 1 minus Pielou's evenness, was calculated using only productive rearrangements. A previously published method was used to identify clones with significantly greater frequencies in on-treatment samples than in baseline samples. Drawn from immuneACCESS, this table holds only the in-frame rearrangements with V and J called that TCRdb kept. Clones are partly lost; checked studies trace under half to an unresolved V gene and leave the rest unexplained. Clone size and V and J calls were adopted from that table, with D and trimming inferred from the DNA. The sample table records about 1,300 clones; about 71% of these occur just once. The ten largest clones capture approximately 50% of the sample.

The cysteine opens and the phenylalanine closes a CDR3 of 14 amino acids. Left in the record is the CDR3 DNA by itself, 42 bases read in frame from the first base. The junction shows trimming of 5 bases on V and 4 bases on J, and the gene matches do not reach 8 bases of it. CDR1 SGHAT and CDR2 FQNNGV are derived from the germline V gene. The sample's treatment or condition label, decoded: randomized to nivolumab then ipilimumab (arm A) or the reverse (arm B). None of the patients in the trial had previously been given DNA-damaging chemotherapy. A FACS Aria II flow cytometer was used to sort live CD3+CD8+ cells that were negative for CD19 and CD56 from thawed PBMCs. CheckMate 064, a randomized, open-label phase II trial of sequential checkpoint blockade, was the source of the samples, all of which came from patients with melanoma. Peripheral blood mononuclear cells were collected by leukapheresis, purified with Ficoll-Paque, and frozen in human serum with approximately 9.4% DMSO. Right after sorting, the blood CD3+CD8+ cells were verified to be >95% pure, and DNA extraction followed.

The entry originates in a study of sequential checkpoint blockade in melanoma (dated by TCRdb to the late 2010s). Notes on the research overall: In a 1:1 randomization, patients received either first-line nivolumab then ipilimumab (arm A) or ipilimumab then nivolumab (arm B). Both trial sequences were followed by maintenance nivolumab. Overall study outcomes, separate from this receptor: Larger, independent patient cohorts are needed to validate the response-prediction model that combines TCR metrics and mutation burden.

Sequencing used CD8+ T cells sorted from blood (inferred from file names), obtained from a patient given nivolumab and ipilimumab in sequence. Recombination connected TRBV11-2 to TRBJ2-7; 7 bases in the junction line up with TRBD2. This receptor was obtained from a human donor with melanoma. The CDR3 protein sequence reads: CASSHSGGDYEQYF. The bases read TGTGCCAGCAGCCATTCTGGGGGGGATTACGAGCAGTACTTC.